The 32 T cell receptor beta chains below all came from one sample that was sequenced in a study of identical twins. TCRdb recomputed calls from the 5' RACE reads with MiXCR, one row per CDR3 protein. The table lists 1.5 million to 2 million distinct CDR3 sequences, about 31% of them singletons, with 0.25% to 0.3% in the top ten. The specimen sequenced was cord blood. The receptors come from a newborn girl in good health.

J is TRBJ2-1 and V is TRBV7-2, with a possible D match to TRBD1 (5 bases). The CDR3 totals 13 residues. Per germline, CDR1 SGHTA and CDR2 FQGNSA. V was clipped by 2 bases and J by 10 bases, with 12 bases between them. Here the CDR3 reads CASSLRMDTEQFF. Written as DNA, the CDR3 is TGTGCCAGCAGCTTACGGATGGACACCGAGCAGTTCTTC.

This clonotype has more than one count but fewer than ten. The chain carries TRBV5-1 and TRBJ2-1; D is unclear. The closer fit of TRBJ2-7 to the DNA end suggests the J call may be wrong. There are 15 residues in the CDR3. Germline V gene lookup returns CDR1 SGHRS and CDR2 YFSETQ. CDR3 protein: CASSLKEGSYNEQYF. CDR3 in DNA: TGCGCCAGCAGCTTGAAGGAAGGGTCCTACAATGAGCAGTACTTC.

This clonotype has just a few counts. The chain couples TRBV12-3 or TRBV12-4 to TRBJ2-7, with TRBD2 matching over 11 bases. Trimming removed 3 bases from V and 7 bases from J; junction bases left unmatched: 11. The CDR3 runs to 16 residues. The CDR3 region is CASSLRLAGPYNEQYF. CDR3 sequence (DNA): TGTGCCAGCAGTTTGCGACTAGCGGGGCCTTACAATGAGCAGTACTTC.

This chain joins TRBV28 and TRBJ2-3; 8 positions agree with TRBD1. This CDR3 contains 14 residues. Per germline, CDR1 MDHEN and CDR2 SYDVKM. After removal of 6 bases from V and 1 base from J, the junction contained 3 bases not matched to a gene. The CDR3 sequence: CASRSGQGTDTQYF. The CDR3 nucleotides are TGTGCCAGCAGGTCGGGACAGGGCACAGATACGCAGTATTTT.

On this clonotype: This may stem from a read error, because a much larger clone lies one nucleotide away. The chain carries TRBV2 and TRBJ2-1; unclear D gene. The CDR3 consists of 15 residues. Germline loops: CDR1 SNHLY, CDR2 FYNNEI. The V gene lost 0 bases and the J gene lost 6 bases, with 12 bases spanning the gap. As DNA, the CDR3 is TGTGCCAGCAGTGAAGCGGGTGTGGGCTGCAATGAGCAGTTCTTC. Its protein product is CASSEAGVGCNEQFF.

The chain combines TRBV5-1 with TRBJ1-1; D might be TRBD1 (6 bases). This CDR3 is built from 14 residues. Germline V lookup: CDR1 SGHRS, CDR2 YFSETQ. The V end was cut by 1 base, the J end by 4 bases, with 11 bases between. The CDR3 DNA sequence: TGCGCCAGCAGCTTGCAGGGGTCCGGCACTGAAGCTTTCTTT. The encoded protein is CASSLQGSGTEAFF. The entire variable domain, with the rest obtained from reference TRBV5-1 and TRBJ1-1, is as follows: KAGVTQTPRYLIKTRGQQVTLSCSPISGHRSVSWYQQTPGQGLQFLFEYFSETQRNKGNFPGRFSGRQFSNSRSEMNVSTLELGDSALYLCASSLQGSGTEAFFGQGTRLTVV.

The sample holds a few counts of this clonotype. Here the CDR3 DNA reads TGTGCCAGCAGTTCCTCAGTCGGGGAGCTGTTTTTT. The encoded protein is CASSSSVGELFF. This sequence joins TRBV6-2 or TRBV6-3 and TRBJ2-2; D gene unclear. The CDR3 sequence is 12 residues long. V dropped 4 bases and J dropped 7 bases, with 7 bases sitting between them. Per the germline V gene, CDR1 is MNHEY and CDR2 is SVGEGT.

The chain links TRBV20-1 to TRBJ2-1, with 7 bases aligning to TRBD1. The V and J ends lost 4 bases and 8 bases, in that order; junction bases with no gene match: 5. CDR1 is DFQATT, CDR2 SNEGSKA, per germline (reference sequence). This CDR3 has 12 amino acids. This CDR3 is CSAIRGGDEQFF. The DNA for the CDR3 is TGCAGTGCTATAAGAGGGGGCGATGAGCAGTTCTTC.

The V gene is TRBV7-2, the J gene TRBJ2-3, with 11 nucleotides matching TRBD1. V dropped 5 bases and J dropped 4; count of bases not matched to a gene: 5. CDR1 and CDR2 (germline): SGHTA, FQGNSA. The CDR3 runs to 15 residues. CDR3 region: CASSGRGQGADTQYF. The CDR3 DNA sequence: TGTGCCAGCAGCGGAAGGGGACAGGGGGCAGATACGCAGTATTTT. The full variable domain, in which reference TRBV7-2 and TRBJ2-3 provide the parts outside the CDR3, is GAGVSQSPSNKVTEKGKDVELRCDPISGHTALYWYRQSLGQGLEFLIYFQGNSAPDKSGLPSDRFSAERTGGSVSTLTIQRTQQEDSAVYLCASSGRGQGADTQYFGPGTRLTVL.

The CDR3 nucleotides read TGTGCCAGCAGTTTAGAAAGGGTAGTCTCCTACGAGCAGTACTTC. As protein: CASSLERVVSYEQYF. The V call is TRBV12-3 or TRBV12-4, the J call TRBJ2-7; D not resolved. CDR3 length: 15 residues. V was pared by 1 base and J by 0 bases, with 10 bases between.

This clonotype was seen only a few times. The chain has TRBV6-2 or TRBV6-3 and TRBJ2-3; TRBD2 matches 8 bases. The germline V gene has CDR1 MNHEY and CDR2 SVGEGT. The CDR3 is made up of 15 amino acids. V trimming: 0 bases; J trimming: 5 bases; junction bases outside the gene matches: 4. CDR3 nucleotides: TGTGCCAGCAGTTACTCCGGACTAGCCGTAGATACGCAGTATTTT. Its translation: CASSYSGLAVDTQYF.

V gene TRBV6-1 combines with J gene TRBJ2-1; D assignment may be TRBD1 or TRBD2 (5 bases each). From germline, CDR1 is MNHNS and CDR2 SASEGT. V dropped 7 bases and J dropped 1 base, with 23 bases sitting between them. The CDR3 runs to 18 residues. CDR3 sequence reads: CASTWDGRPLRSYNEQFF. The CDR3 nucleotides read TGTGCCAGCACCTGGGACGGTCGGCCCCTAAGATCCTACAATGAGCAGTTCTTC.

The CDR3 DNA reads TGCGCCAGCAGCCAAGAAAAAGCGGGAGAGCGATCCAATGAGCAGTTCTTC. Translated: CASSQEKAGERSNEQFF. V gene TRBV4-1 combines with J gene TRBJ2-1; 8 nucleotides line up with TRBD2. This CDR3 spans 17 amino acids. In germline, CDR1 is MGHRA, CDR2 YSYEKL. The ends lost 0 bases at V and 6 bases at J; junction bases unmatched: 10.

This clonotype was picked up a small number of times. This chain links TRBV20-1 with TRBJ1-4; weak D call: TRBD1 (6 bases). This CDR3 has 13 amino acids. Looked up from germline, CDR1 is DFQATT and CDR2 is SNEGSKA (reference sequence). The V end lost 6 bases, the J end lost 5 bases, and 13 bases lay between the germline ends. Written as DNA, the CDR3 is TGCAGTGCAAGGGGAGGGGGGAATGAAAAACTGTTTTTT. Protein: CSARGGGNEKLFF.

The gene calls are TRBV15 and TRBJ2-1, with D perhaps TRBD1 (6 bases). The germline V gene encodes CDR1 LNHNV and CDR2 YYDKDF (reference sequence). Trimming pared 0 bases from V and 2 bases from J, leaving 11 bases between. The CDR3 sequence is 16 residues long. CDR3 protein: CATSRDPGVAYNEQFF. In DNA form, the CDR3 reads TGTGCCACCAGCAGAGATCCAGGGGTCGCCTACAATGAGCAGTTCTTC.

There are a few counts of this clonotype. This chain joins TRBV5-1 and TRBJ2-1; D uncertain. From germline, CDR1 is SGHRS and CDR2 YFSETQ. The CDR3 consists of 17 residues. Trimming shortened V by 0 bases and J by 0 bases, and 13 bases separated the two germline ends. The CDR3 loop is CASSLASRQSSYNEQFF. DNA for the CDR3: TGCGCCAGCAGCTTGGCCTCCAGGCAGAGCTCCTACAATGAGCAGTTCTTC.

The rearrangement joins TRBV7-8 to TRBJ2-4; D is perhaps TRBD1 or TRBD2 (5 bases each). The CDR3 has 15 residues. Deletions cut 5 bases from V and 6 bases from J, with 17 bases between. Germline-derived CDR1 and CDR2 are SGHVS and FQNEAQ. The CDR3 nucleotides are TGTGCCAGCAGCCGGGGCGCCCCCGACCGAAACATTCAGTACTTC. Translated, it gives CASSRGAPDRNIQYF. Drawing the rest from reference TRBV7-8 and TRBJ2-4, the complete variable domain is GAGVSQSPRYKVAKRGQDVALRCDPISGHVSLFWYQQALGQGPEFLTYFQNEAQLDKSGLPSDRFFAERPEGSVSTLKIQRTQQEDSAVYLCASSRGAPDRNIQYFGAGTRLSVL.

This clonotype was observed at least ten times. This CDR3 reads CASSLKRGHYEQYF. For the CDR3, the DNA is TGTGCCAGCAGTTTGAAAAGGGGGCATTACGAGCAGTACTTC. V and J are TRBV12-3 or TRBV12-4 and TRBJ2-7, with 7 bases fitting TRBD1. There are 14 residues in the CDR3. After removal of 3 bases from V and 4 bases from J, the junction contained 6 bases not matched to a gene.

The chain links TRBV20-1 to TRBJ2-7; 8 bases fit TRBD2. Germline lookup yields CDR1 DFQATT and CDR2 SNEGSKA (reference sequence). This CDR3 spans 15 amino acids. V shed 0 bases and J 1 base; nucleotides not matched to a gene: 5. CDR3 sequence reads: CSARDLTSGSYEQYF. CDR3 coding DNA: TGCAGTGCTAGAGATCTCACTAGCGGTTCCTACGAGCAGTACTTC.

This chain links TRBV20-1 with TRBJ1-2, with D maybe TRBD1 (5 bases). From germline, CDR1 is DFQATT and CDR2 SNEGSKA (reference sequence). This CDR3 is built from 13 residues. The V end was cut by 1 base, the J end by 7 bases, with 13 bases between. In DNA, the CDR3 is TGCAGTGCTAGAGGTGACGTGGGGGTTGGCTACACCTTC. It translates to CSARGDVGVGYTF.

V gene TRBV7-8 combines with J gene TRBJ2-7; D call uncertain. Germline CDR1 is SGHVS and CDR2 is FQNEAQ. The CDR3 is made up of 17 amino acids. The ends were cut back, 4 bases at V and 2 bases at J, with 21 bases in the middle. CDR3 sequence reads: CASSYRHFSSLTYEQYF. The CDR3, as DNA: TGTGCCAGCAGCTACCGTCACTTTTCTTCTTTAACCTACGAGCAGTACTTC.

The rearrangement uses TRBV20-1 and TRBJ2-1, with 11 bases lining up with TRBD2. Germline CDR1 reads DFQATT; CDR2 reads SNEGSKA (reference sequence). This CDR3 is 15 amino acids long. V was pared by 4 bases and J by 4 bases, with 6 bases of the junction left unmatched. Here the CDR3 reads CSAKGASGGYNEQFF. CDR3 DNA: TGCAGTGCTAAAGGGGCTAGCGGGGGGTACAATGAGCAGTTCTTC.

This clonotype was counted between two and nine times. V gene TRBV6-5 combines with J gene TRBJ1-5; 8 bases are shared with TRBD1. Germline V CDR1 and CDR2: MNHEY, SVGAGI. The CDR3 extends over 17 amino acids. Trimming removed 2 bases from V and 2 bases from J; junction bases left unmatched: 8. The CDR3 DNA follows: TGTGCCAGCAGTTACCTTGTTCCGGGACAGGGCAATCAGCCCCAGCATTTT. Translation gives CASSYLVPGQGNQPQHF.

A few counts support this clonotype. This chain uses TRBV12-3 or TRBV12-4 with TRBJ1-5; D not certain. Trimming removed 1 base from V and 3 bases from J, with 7 bases in between. The CDR3 sequence is 14 residues long. As DNA, the CDR3 is TGTGCCAGCAGTTTAGGGCTTACCAATCAGCCCCAGCATTTT. Its translation is CASSLGLTNQPQHF.

This chain connects TRBV2 to TRBJ2-7, with 12 nucleotides matching TRBD2. The CDR3 runs 16 residues. Germline V lookup: CDR1 SNHLY, CDR2 FYNNEI. Trimming at V came to 6 bases and at J to 2 bases, leaving 8 bases not matched to a gene. CDR3 coding DNA: TGTGCCAGCAGACCTACTAGCGGGGGGCCGCCCTACGAGCAGTACTTC. Translating it yields CASRPTSGGPPYEQYF.

This sequence joins TRBV5-1 and TRBJ1-1, with 7 nucleotides matching TRBD1. CDR3 length: 16 amino acids. CDR1 and CDR2 from the germline V gene are SGHRS and YFSETQ. V lost 0 bases and J lost 4; bases outside the gene matches: 9. This CDR3 reads CASSLGVGGSGTEAFF. CDR3 sequence (DNA): TGCGCCAGCAGCTTGGGGGTAGGGGGCTCGGGCACTGAAGCTTTCTTT.

This clonotype has more than one count but fewer than ten. The chain couples TRBV6-1 to TRBJ1-1, with 7 positions matching TRBD1. Unmatched junction bases numbered 7, after V lost 10 bases and J lost 2 bases. From germline, CDR1 is MNHNS and CDR2 SASEGT. This CDR3 spans 13 amino acids. CDR3 protein: CANRGNPNTEAFF. The CDR3 DNA is TGTGCCAACAGGGGAAATCCAAACACTGAAGCTTTCTTT.

V usage is TRBV19 and J usage is TRBJ1-1; 7 nucleotides line up with TRBD1. J gave up 1 base and V 6 bases, and 5 bases lay outside the gene matches. The CDR3 is 14 residues long. The germline CDR1 and CDR2 sequences are LNHDA and SQIVND (reference sequence). The CDR3 loop is CASRIGTANTEAFF. The CDR3 nucleotides read TGTGCCAGTAGAATCGGGACAGCGAACACTGAAGCTTTCTTT.

The chain is built from TRBV5-6 and TRBJ2-7; 8 bases are a match to TRBD2. Germline loops: CDR1 SGHDT, CDR2 YYEEEE. This CDR3 comprises 15 residues. After removal of 2 bases from V and 0 bases from J, the junction contained 4 bases not matched to a gene. The CDR3: CASSLTGGLSYEQYF. CDR3 nucleotide sequence: TGTGCCAGCAGCTTAACGGGAGGGCTCTCCTACGAGCAGTACTTC.

The DNA of the CDR3 is TGTGCCAGCAGCTACCGGGACCGCAGCAATCAGCCCCAGCATTTT. Amino acid sequence: CASSYRDRSNQPQHF. The chain employs TRBV4-2 and TRBJ1-5; possibly TRBD1 for D (5 bases). Trimming took 5 bases from V and 1 from J, leaving 12 bases between them. The CDR3 is made up of 15 amino acids. Germline CDR1 LGHNA, CDR2 YNFKEQ.

This clonotype was seen repeatedly, ten times or more. This sequence joins TRBV29-1 and TRBJ2-3; D may be TRBD1 (5 bases). Trimming pared 5 bases from V and 1 base from J, leaving 16 bases between. In germline, CDR1 is SQVTM, CDR2 ANQGSEA. The CDR3 extends over 15 amino acids. CDR3 residues: CSVSSAGKGTDTQYF. The CDR3 region has the DNA TGCAGCGTTTCCTCGGCAGGGAAGGGCACAGATACGCAGTATTTT.

J is TRBJ2-4 and V is TRBV28; a possible D gene is TRBD2 (5 bases). The germline CDR1 and CDR2 sequences are MDHEN and SYDVKM. V was shortened by 9 bases and J by 0 bases, with 12 bases between the two germline ends. CDR3 length: 14 amino acids. CDR3 in DNA: TGTGCCAGTGGGAGATTTCTAGCCAAAAACATTCAGTACTTC. This sequence encodes CASGRFLAKNIQYF.